This is a list of T cell receptor beta chains from one sample in a study of cytomegalovirus exposure and HLA in healthy donors. TCRdb keeps only in-frame clones here, not all; method: immunoSEQ multiplex PCR. This sample has around 180,000 clones, with 60% to 85% found just once. Sequencing was carried out using PBMCs. These receptors were taken from a woman between 40 and 50 years old in good health and CMV-seronegative. Each CDR3 is given with its conserved first and last residue. The order of the fields is clone size, D gene, V gene, J gene, CDR3 DNA, CDR3 protein. A D gene is named only where the DNA matches it firmly. The size of a clone is reported for some rows only, either as once, few or many, or as a class for expanded clones.

.	TRBD2	TRBV19	TRBJ2-1	TGTGCCAGTAGTATCGGGAGGGTAGGAAATGAGCAGTTCTTC	CASSIGRVGNEQFF
.	.	TRBV2	TRBJ1-3	TGTGCCAGCAGCGCGGGGTTCACCTCTGGAAACACCATATATTTT	CASSAGFTSGNTIYF
.	.	TRBV18	TRBJ1-4	TGTGCCAGCTCACCGTCGGGAGGTAGTGAAAAACTGTTTTTT	CASSPSGGSEKLFF
.	.	TRBV19	TRBJ2-5	TGTGCCAGTAGCATGGCGGGCCTGGACTTTAGAGAGACCCAGTACTTC	CASSMAGLDFRETQYF
.	.	TRBV27	TRBJ1-2	TGTGCCAGCAGTTTATCGTGGCAGGCCTATGGCTACACCTTC	CASSLSWQAYGYTF
.	.	TRBV6-5	TRBJ1-5	TGTGCCAGCAGCTACGGGGGGAGGGGCAATCAGCCCCAGCATTTT	CASSYGGRGNQPQHF
.	TRBD2	TRBV7-2	TRBJ2-1	TGTGCCAGCAGCTTAGTGGGGACTACTTCGAATGAGCAGTTCTTC	CASSLVGTTSNEQFF
.	TRBD1	TRBV4-3	TRBJ1-4	TGCGCCAGCAGCCAAGAACCCCGAACCCAGGGGGGTGGAAAACTGTTTTTT	CASSQEPRTQGGGKLFF
.	TRBD2	TRBV7-8	TRBJ2-3	TGTGCCAGCAGGTTCAGACCGGGACTAGCTGTCACAGATACGCAGTATTTT	CASRFRPGLAVTDTQYF
once	.	TRBV5-5	TRBJ2-2	TGTGCCAGCAGCTCGCACGCGACAGACACCGGGGAGCTGTTTTTT	CASSSHATDTGELFF
.	.	TRBV19	TRBJ2-7	TGTGCCAGTAGGGCCACAGATATGTTAGGTCAGTACTTC	CASRATDMLGQYF
.	.	TRBV30	TRBJ2-1	TGTGCCTGGAGTGGAGCCACGGTCTACAATGAGCAGTTCTTC	CAWSGATVYNEQFF
.	.	TRBV4-3	TRBJ1-1	TGCGCCAGCAGCCAGGACACGAACACTGAAGCTTTCTTT	CASSQDTNTEAFF
.	TRBD1	TRBV15	TRBJ1-4	TGTGCCACCAGCAAGTCAGGGGGGACCCGGAGTAATGAAAAACTGTTTTTT	CATSKSGGTRSNEKLFF
few	.	TRBV4-1	TRBJ1-2	TGCGCCAGCAGCCAGGAAGGGGGATGGAAAACCTATGGCTACACCTTC	CASSQEGGWKTYGYTF
.	.	TRBV6-1	TRBJ2-4	TGTGCCAGCAATTTAGCGGACCTAGCCAAAAACATTCAGTACTTC	CASNLADLAKNIQYF
.	.	TRBV7-2	TRBJ1-2	TGTGCCAGCAGCATGGGGGCTGACTATGGCTACACCTTC	CASSMGADYGYTF
few	TRBD1	TRBV9	TRBJ2-7	TGTGCCAGCAGCGTAGAGAGCCGACAGGGCGAGCAGTACTTC	CASSVESRQGEQYF
.	TRBD1	TRBV5-8	TRBJ1-1	TGTGCCAGCAGCTTACGACAGGGAAGAGCTGAAGCTTTCTTT	CASSLRQGRAEAFF
few	TRBD1	TRBV5-4	TRBJ2-5	TGTGCCAGCAGCCAACCGACAGGGGAGTTGGAGACCCAGTACTTC	CASSQPTGELETQYF
.	.	TRBV28	TRBJ1-1	TGTGCCAGCAGTACACCTGGAGGTGGAGCTTTCTTT	CASSTPGGGAFF
.	.	TRBV19	TRBJ2-2	TGTGCCAGTAAAGGTTCAGCGGGCGCGAACACCGGGGAGCTGTTTTTT	CASKGSAGANTGELFF
.	.	TRBV5-6	TRBJ2-7	TGTGCCAGCAGCTCGTTAGATGATTCCTACGAGCAGTACTTC	CASSSLDDSYEQYF
.	TRBD1	TRBV7-6	TRBJ2-3	TGTGCCAGCAGCTTCTACAGGGGTGATACGCAGTATTTT	CASSFYRGDTQYF
.	.	TRBV2	TRBJ2-2	TGTGCCAGCAGTGAAGATGGCCTGGACACCGGGGAGCTGTTTTTT	CASSEDGLDTGELFF
.	.	TRBV11-2	TRBJ2-1	TGTGCCAGCAGCCCTACCCTAATCTCCTACAATGAGCAGTTCTTC	CASSPTLISYNEQFF
.	TRBD1	TRBV5-4	TRBJ1-2	TGTGCCAGCAGCCTTTGGACAGGGAGCGGCTACACCTTC	CASSLWTGSGYTF
.	.	TRBV30	TRBJ2-1	TGTGCCTGGAGTGTACGGGGCAATGAGCAGTTCTTC	CAWSVRGNEQFF
.	TRBD1	TRBV7-9	TRBJ2-7	TGTGCCAGCAGCACTCGGACAGGGGCCGCCGAGCAGTACTTC	CASSTRTGAAEQYF
.	.	TRBV5-1	TRBJ1-1	TGCGCCAGCAGCCCCGAGAGAGGTCTAGGCTCTGAAGCTTTCTTT	CASSPERGLGSEAFF
.	TRBD1	TRBV9	TRBJ1-1	TGTGCCAGCAGCGAGGGGGCCGACACTGAAGCTTTCTTT	CASSEGADTEAFF
medium-sized	.	TRBV5-1	TRBJ1-1	TGCGCCAGCAGCCGCGGCACTGAAGCTTTCTTT	CASSRGTEAFF
few	TRBD2	TRBV5-1	TRBJ2-2	TGCGCCAGCATCGGGGGGGGGACGAACACCGGGGAGCTGTTTTTT	CASIGGGTNTGELFF
.	TRBD2	TRBV9	TRBJ2-1	TGTGCCAGCAGCGACACTAGCGGGAGGGCTTCCAATGAGCAGTTCTTC	CASSDTSGRASNEQFF
.	TRBD1	TRBV27	TRBJ1-5	TGTGCCAGCAGTCCTCGACAGGGCTTCCTTTCGCCCCAGCATTTT	CASSPRQGFLSPQHF
.	TRBD1	TRBV19	TRBJ1-1	TGTGCCAGTAGTTTTGGGACAGGGCTCGATTACACTGAAGCTTTCTTT	CASSFGTGLDYTEAFF
.	TRBD2	TRBV12-5	TRBJ2-1	TGTGCTAGTGGTTTGGGGGGGAGGGCCAGTAATGAGCAGTTCTTC	CASGLGGRASNEQFF
.	.	TRBV7-9	TRBJ1-1	TGTGCCAGCAGCCCAACAGGGTGGCCTGAAGCTTTCTTT	CASSPTGWPEAFF
.	.	TRBV7-6	TRBJ2-3	TGTGCCAGCAGCTCCCCCCCGGGGACGCAGTATTTT	CASSSPPGTQYF
.	.	TRBV14	TRBJ2-5	TGTGCCAGCAGCCGTAGCGGCCCACCGGAGTACTTC	CASSRSGPPEYF
.	TRBD1	TRBV27	TRBJ1-1	TGTGCCAGCAGTTTAGACAGGGTGGGGACTGAAGCTTTCTTT	CASSLDRVGTEAFF
few	.	TRBV30	TRBJ2-7	TGTGCCTGGAGTGCCGAAAGCTTGTCCTACGAGCAGTACTTC	CAWSAESLSYEQYF
.	TRBD2	TRBV7-3	TRBJ2-3	TGTGCCAGCAGCTTCGTAGCGGGAGCTTCCGCAGATACGCAGTATTTT	CASSFVAGASADTQYF
.	.	TRBV19	TRBJ1-1	TGTGCCACCCTCTCTTTAGACACTGAAGCTTTCTTT	CATLSLDTEAFF
once	TRBD1	TRBV30	TRBJ2-3	TGTGCCTGGAGTGGCCAGGGGGTTCGGGGAGATACGCAGTATTTT	CAWSGQGVRGDTQYF